Presented here are 17 T cell receptor beta chains from one specimen sequenced in a study of patients and donors after allogeneic stem cell transplantation. TCRdb reprocessed the RT-PCR reads with MiXCR, giving one entry per CDR3 protein. Of 400,000 to 450,000 distinct CDR3 sequences listed, roughly 17% are singletons. The sequenced sample was blood, either unsorted or a sorted T cell fraction (not recorded which). These receptors were taken from a human donor who was either an allogeneic HSCT recipient or a stem cell or donor lymphocyte infusion donor (not recorded which). It is not recorded whose cells these are; they may come from a transplant donor.

The rearrangement uses TRBV7-9 and TRBJ2-3, with 14 bases that match TRBD2. The CDR3 totals 17 residues. Germline V gene sequence: CDR1 SEHNR, CDR2 FQNEAQ (reference sequence). V lost 5 bases, J lost 3 bases, and 7 bases stayed unmatched. The DNA for the CDR3 is TGTGCCAGCAGCATCTCGACTAGCGGGGGGGCGACAGATACGCAGTATTTT. Translation: CASSISTSGGATDTQYF.

The rearrangement uses TRBV20-1 and TRBJ2-2; no firm D call. The CDR3 consists of 14 residues. Trimming took 0 bases from V and 0 from J, leaving 5 bases between them. The germline V gene has CDR1 DFQATT and CDR2 SNEGSKA (reference sequence). The chain's CDR3 is CSAREHPNTGELFF. CDR3 nucleotides: TGCAGTGCTAGAGAACATCCGAACACCGGGGAGCTGTTTTTT.

The V and J genes are TRBV6-5 and TRBJ1-2; 7 positions agree with TRBD1. The CDR3 is made up of 15 amino acids. V gave up 1 base and J gave up 4 bases; unmatched junction bases: 6. Germline loops: CDR1 MNHEY, CDR2 SVGAGI. The CDR3 bases are TGTGCCAGCAGTTACTATACAGGGGAGGCCTATGGCTACACCTTC. Translation: CASSYYTGEAYGYTF.

The DNA for the CDR3 is TGCGCCAGCAGCCCCAGAGGGGTCTCCCAAACCCTCTACAATGAGCAGTTCTTC. Translation gives CASSPRGVSQTLYNEQFF. This chain links TRBV5-1 with TRBJ2-1; D tentatively fits TRBD1 or TRBD2 (5 bases each). Trimming removed 4 bases at V and 3 bases at J, with 23 bases between. Per the germline V gene, CDR1 is SGHRS and CDR2 is YFSETQ. This CDR3 has 18 residues.

Concerning this clonotype: Germline is not matched at one junction end, which may reflect a read error. The V and J genes are TRBV12-3 or TRBV12-4 and TRBJ2-1; TRBD2 agrees at 8 bases. The CDR3 runs 18 residues. In DNA, the CDR3 is TGTGCCAGCAGAAACCGGTCCGGGACTAGGACCTCCTTCAATGAGCAGTTCTTC. This codes for CASRNRSGTRTSFNEQFF.

The table lists this clonotype with many counts. V gene TRBV5-1 combines with J gene TRBJ2-1; 8 positions agree with TRBD2. Trimming removed 5 bases from V and 9 bases from J; junction bases left unmatched: 10. The germline gives CDR1 SGHRS, CDR2 YFSETQ. This CDR3 is built from 14 residues. CDR3 DNA sequence: TGCGCCAGCAGTTTCGGATGGACTAGCAGTGAGCAGTTCTTC. This translates into CASSFGWTSSEQFF.

The V gene is TRBV6-5, the J gene TRBJ2-3, with TRBD2 identical over 8 bases. Germline V lookup: CDR1 MNHEY, CDR2 SVGAGI. This CDR3 has 18 residues. Losses at the gene ends were 4 bases for V and 4 bases for J; bases not matched to a gene: 16. The CDR3 spells CASSFRSPGLVVSDTQYF. Here the CDR3 DNA reads TGTGCCAGCAGTTTCCGTTCTCCGGGACTAGTAGTTTCAGATACGCAGTATTTT.

The table lists this clonotype with many counts. The chain links TRBV29-1 to TRBJ2-1; TRBD1 matches 7 bases. Germline assignment: CDR1 SQVTM and CDR2 ANQGSEA. The CDR3 contains 11 residues. With V trimmed by 6 bases and J by 7 bases, 3 bases remained unmatched. The CDR3 protein is CSVPQGNEQFF. DNA for the CDR3: TGCAGCGTCCCACAGGGGAATGAGCAGTTCTTC.

The chain carries TRBV29-1 and TRBJ1-1, with D unclear. The CDR3 runs 12 residues. Deletions cut 4 bases from V and 7 bases from J, with 13 bases between. The germline CDR1 and CDR2 sequences are SQVTM and ANQGSEA. CDR3 bases: TGCAGCGTTGTAGACAAGGGTTTTGAAGCTTTCTTT. Protein product: CSVVDKGFEAFF. The whole variable domain, filled in from reference TRBV29-1 and TRBJ1-1, reads SAVISQKPSRDICQRGTSLTIQCQVDSQVTMMFWYRQQPGQSLTLIATANQGSEATYESGFVIDKFPISRPNLTFSTLTVSNMSPEDSSIYLCSVVDKGFEAFFGQGTRLTVV.

V is TRBV2 and J is TRBJ1-5; D uncertain. Trimming took 1 base from V and 7 from J, leaving 8 bases between them. Germline V lookup: CDR1 SNHLY, CDR2 FYNNEI. The CDR3 has 13 residues. Here the CDR3 reads CASSEVLGQPQHF. The CDR3 DNA follows: TGTGCCAGCAGTGAAGTACTGGGGCAGCCCCAGCATTTT. The variable domain in full, completed from reference TRBV2 and TRBJ1-5, reads EPEVTQTPSHQVTQMGQEVILRCVPISNHLYFYWYRQILGQKVEFLVSFYNNEISEKSEIFDDQFSVERPDGSNFTLKIRSTKLEDSAMYFCASSEVLGQPQHFGDGTRLSIL.

The V and J genes are TRBV4-3 and TRBJ2-5; no clear D. Germline V gene data show CDR1 as LGHNA and CDR2 as YSLEER. The V gene lost 1 base and the J gene lost 5 bases, with 11 bases spanning the gap. The CDR3 is 14 residues long. CDR3 in DNA: TGCGCCAGCAGCCAAGTGGTACTTTCGGAGACCCAGTACTTC. Encoded protein: CASSQVVLSETQYF.

This clonotype was found a few times. V is TRBV15 and J is TRBJ1-5; 8 nucleotides line up with TRBD1. Germline V gene data show CDR1 as LNHNV and CDR2 as YYDKDF (reference sequence). This CDR3 spans 15 amino acids. J gave up 9 bases and V 1 base, and 8 bases lay outside the gene matches. Here the CDR3 reads CATSRGSGTGGPQHF. The CDR3 nucleotides read TGTGCCACCAGCAGAGGCTCGGGGACAGGTGGGCCCCAGCATTTT.

This clonotype was counted a few times. The chain carries TRBV30 and TRBJ1-6; 7 bases line up with TRBD1. The CDR3 is 15 residues long. With V trimmed by 2 bases and J by 7 bases, 8 bases remained unmatched. In germline, CDR1 is GTSNPN, CDR2 SVGIG (reference sequence). The CDR3 region is CAWSPFETGNSPLHF. The DNA of the CDR3 is TGTGCCTGGAGTCCCTTCGAGACAGGGAATTCACCCCTCCACTTT.

This clonotype was seen more than once but under ten times. The V and J genes are TRBV4-3 and TRBJ2-5, with no clear D. The CDR3 has 15 amino acids. The germline V gene has CDR1 LGHNA and CDR2 YSLEER. Trimming left V 0 bases short and J 5 bases short, with 13 bases between. The CDR3 bases are TGCGCCAGCAGCCAAGACTATGGGGTGTCGGAGACCCAGTACTTC. This codes for CASSQDYGVSETQYF.

V and J are TRBV9 and TRBJ2-2, with TRBD1 matching 7 bases. The CDR3 contains 18 residues. The V gene end was trimmed by 3 bases and the J gene end by 2 bases; junction bases not matched to a gene: 13. Germline V gene data show CDR1 as SGDLS and CDR2 as YYNGEE. This CDR3 is CASSDTTGEYSNTGELFF. The CDR3 coding sequence is TGTGCCAGCAGCGACACAACAGGGGAATATAGTAACACCGGGGAGCTGTTTTTT.

The chain recombines TRBV18 with TRBJ2-2, with 7 positions matching TRBD1. The CDR3 sequence is 15 residues long. The V gene's germline CDR1 is KGHSH and CDR2 LQKENI. V was clipped by 3 bases and J by 4 bases; unmatched bases: 5. CDR3 in amino acids: CASSPWTGTTGELFF. As DNA, the CDR3 is TGTGCCAGCTCACCCTGGACAGGAACCACCGGGGAGCTGTTTTTT. The full variable domain, with the rest looked up from reference TRBV18 and TRBJ2-2, is NAGVMQNPRHLVRRRGQEARLRCSPMKGHSHVYWYRQLPEEGLKFMVYLQKENIIDESGMPKERFSAEFPKEGPSILRIQQVVRGDSAAYFCASSPWTGTTGELFFGEGSRLTVL.

The V and J genes are TRBV29-1 and TRBJ2-7; 8 bases match TRBD1. V was pared by 4 bases and J by 4 bases, with 3 bases of the junction left unmatched. Germline V gene lookup returns CDR1 SQVTM and CDR2 ANQGSEA. The CDR3 contains 12 residues. Here the CDR3 reads CSVGGQVYEQYF. The CDR3, as DNA: TGCAGCGTTGGGGGACAGGTGTACGAGCAGTACTTC.